This T cell receptor (beta chain) is from a study of blood T cell repertoires in COVID-19. Whole-study context: PBMCs, B-cell-depleted T cells, or T cells provided the cDNA or gDNA that made up the material.

Some clones are missing from TCRdb's copy, which holds only in-frame ones; the method was immunoSEQ multiplex PCR. The table lists approximately 140,000 clones, approximately 92% of them singletons. The germline V gene has CDR1 KGHSH and CDR2 LQKENI. V was trimmed by 4 bases and J by 6 bases, leaving 9 bases between them. This CDR3 contains 12 residues. Patients from Seattle were sampled longitudinally, starting during active infection. The specimen was peripheral blood. This clonotype originated in a man between 18 and 35 years old with COVID-19, enrolled during active disease. This chain uses TRBV18 with TRBJ2-5, with D uncertain. CDR3 bases: TGTGCCAGCTCACGCTCCTATCAGACCCAGTACTTC. Protein: CASSRSYQTQYF.